A selection of T cell receptor beta chains follows, all from one sample in a study of T cell responses to AZD1222 COVID-19 vaccine. Some clones are missing from TCRdb's copy, which holds only in-frame ones; the method was immunoSEQ multiplex PCR. Among about 140,000 clones listed, around 88% were seen once. Sequencing used peripheral blood, obtained on day 0 of AZD1222 vaccination. The receptors derive from an adult in good health. The CDR3 runs from the conserved cysteine through the conserved F or W. Each record gives: J gene, V gene, D gene, clone size, CDR3 DNA, CDR3 protein. The D gene is left open where the match is weak. Size values are once, few and many counts, or a class for expanded clones, and some rows have none.

j_call: TRBJ1-2; v_call: TRBV19; d_call: TRBD1; clone_size: -; cdr3_nt: TGTGCCAGTAGTATCGACAGGGGCCCTGGCTACACCTTC; cdr3_aa: CASSIDRGPGYTF
j_call: TRBJ2-7; v_call: TRBV5-4; d_call: -; clone_size: -; cdr3_nt: TGTGCCAGCAGCCAATTAGCGGTTGGCTCCTACGAGCAGTACTTC; cdr3_aa: CASSQLAVGSYEQYF
j_call: TRBJ1-5; v_call: TRBV7-2; d_call: TRBD1; clone_size: -; cdr3_nt: TGTGCCAGCAGCACCGGGACAGGGGCGTCTCGTCAGCCCCAGCATTTT; cdr3_aa: CASSTGTGASRQPQHF
j_call: TRBJ2-7; v_call: TRBV6-5; d_call: TRBD1; clone_size: -; cdr3_nt: TGTGCCAGCAGTTACCTTCGACGGACAGGGTACGAGCAGTACTTC; cdr3_aa: CASSYLRRTGYEQYF
j_call: TRBJ2-2; v_call: TRBV10-3; d_call: TRBD2; clone_size: once; cdr3_nt: TGTGCCATCACCGGAGGACTAGCGGGAGATATCGGGGAGCTGTTTTTT; cdr3_aa: CAITGGLAGDIGELFF
j_call: TRBJ2-7; v_call: TRBV5-1; d_call: TRBD1; clone_size: -; cdr3_nt: TGCGCCAGCAGCTTGATACAGGGGAACTACGAGCAGTACTTC; cdr3_aa: CASSLIQGNYEQYF
j_call: TRBJ1-2; v_call: TRBV29-1; d_call: -; clone_size: -; cdr3_nt: TGCAGCGTTGATCACGCAAAGGGCGCGGGTAACTATGGCTACACCTTC; cdr3_aa: CSVDHAKGAGNYGYTF
j_call: TRBJ1-5; v_call: TRBV28; d_call: TRBD1; clone_size: few; cdr3_nt: TGTGCCGCCCGGGACAGGGACAATCAGCCCCAGCATTTT; cdr3_aa: CAARDRDNQPQHF
j_call: TRBJ2-7; v_call: TRBV9; d_call: -; clone_size: -; cdr3_nt: TGTGCCAGCAGCGTAGCTGGGGCAGGCTACGAGCAGTACTTC; cdr3_aa: CASSVAGAGYEQYF
j_call: TRBJ2-3; v_call: TRBV5-3; d_call: -; clone_size: -; cdr3_nt: TGTGCCAGAAGCTTACGACCTACTAGCACAGATACGCAGTATTTT; cdr3_aa: CARSLRPTSTDTQYF